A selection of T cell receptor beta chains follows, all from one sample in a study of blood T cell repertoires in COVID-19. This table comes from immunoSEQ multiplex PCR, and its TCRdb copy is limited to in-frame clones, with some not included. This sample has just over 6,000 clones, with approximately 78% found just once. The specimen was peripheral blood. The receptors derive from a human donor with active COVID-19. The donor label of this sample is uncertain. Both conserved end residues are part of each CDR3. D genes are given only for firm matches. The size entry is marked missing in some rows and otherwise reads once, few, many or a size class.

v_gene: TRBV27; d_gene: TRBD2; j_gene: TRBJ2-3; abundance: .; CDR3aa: CASSLFRVAGGLDTQYF; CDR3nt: TGTGCCAGCAGTTTATTCCGGGTAGCGGGGGGGCTGGATACGCAGTATTTT
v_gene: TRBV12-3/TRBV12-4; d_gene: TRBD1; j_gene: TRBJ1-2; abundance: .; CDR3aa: CASSTGTGGYTF; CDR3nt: TGTGCCAGCAGCACCGGGACAGGGGGCTACACCTTC
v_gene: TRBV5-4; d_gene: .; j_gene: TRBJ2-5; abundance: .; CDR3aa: CASSPRLSRMETQYF; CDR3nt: TGTGCCAGCAGTCCAAGACTGTCACGGATGGAGACCCAGTACTTC
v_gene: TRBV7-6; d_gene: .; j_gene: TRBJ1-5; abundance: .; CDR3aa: CASSARRGRYSNQPQHF; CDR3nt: TGTGCCAGCAGCGCAAGGAGGGGACGGTATAGCAATCAGCCCCAGCATTTT
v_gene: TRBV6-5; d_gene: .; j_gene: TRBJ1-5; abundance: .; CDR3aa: CASSRAKESNQPQHF; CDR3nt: TGTGCCAGCAGCAGGGCTAAGGAAAGCAATCAGCCCCAGCATTTT
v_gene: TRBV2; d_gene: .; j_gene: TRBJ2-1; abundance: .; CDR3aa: CASSAGLVYNEQFF; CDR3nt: TGTGCCAGCAGCGCCGGACTTGTCTACAATGAGCAGTTCTTC
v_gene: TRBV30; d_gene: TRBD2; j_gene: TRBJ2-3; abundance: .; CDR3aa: CAWSSKTSGGTDTQYF; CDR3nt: TGTGCCTGGAGCTCCAAGACTAGCGGGGGCACAGATACGCAGTATTTT
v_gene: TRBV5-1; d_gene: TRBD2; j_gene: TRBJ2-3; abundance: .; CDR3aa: CASSWLTSGRAFTDTQYF; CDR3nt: TGCGCCAGCAGCTGGTTGACTAGCGGGAGGGCCTTCACAGATACGCAGTATTTT
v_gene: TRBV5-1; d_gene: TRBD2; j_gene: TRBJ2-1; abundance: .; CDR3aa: CASSFGRGNEQFF; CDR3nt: TGCGCCAGCAGCTTCGGGAGGGGGAATGAGCAGTTCTTC
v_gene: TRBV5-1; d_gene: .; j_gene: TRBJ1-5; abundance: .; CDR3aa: CASSLGANQPQHF; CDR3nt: TGCGCCAGCAGCTTGGGGGCGAATCAGCCCCAGCATTTT
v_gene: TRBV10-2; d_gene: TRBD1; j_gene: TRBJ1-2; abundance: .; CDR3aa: CASARDSYGYTF; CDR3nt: TGCGCCAGCGCCCGGGACAGCTATGGCTACACCTTC
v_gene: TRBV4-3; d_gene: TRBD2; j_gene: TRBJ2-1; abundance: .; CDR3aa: CASSAGLAGYNEQFF; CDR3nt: TGCGCCAGCAGCGCGGGACTAGCGGGCTACAATGAGCAGTTCTTC
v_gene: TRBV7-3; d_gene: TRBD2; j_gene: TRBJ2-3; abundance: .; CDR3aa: CASSLAGGSTDTQYF; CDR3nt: TGTGCCAGCAGCCTAGCGGGGGGGAGCACAGATACGCAGTATTTT
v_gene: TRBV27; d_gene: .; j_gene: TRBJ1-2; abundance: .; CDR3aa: CASSLSSQGRTYGYTF; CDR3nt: TGTGCCAGCAGTTTATCGTCCCAGGGGCGAACCTATGGCTACACCTTC
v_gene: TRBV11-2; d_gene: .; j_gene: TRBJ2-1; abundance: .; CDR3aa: CASSLGWGANYNEQFF; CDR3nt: TGTGCCAGCAGCTTAGGTTGGGGAGCCAACTACAATGAGCAGTTCTTC
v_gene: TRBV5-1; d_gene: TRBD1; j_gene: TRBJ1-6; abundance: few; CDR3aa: CASSLSDRGRSPLHF; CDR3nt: TGCGCCAGCAGCTTATCAGACAGGGGCAGGTCACCCCTCCACTTT
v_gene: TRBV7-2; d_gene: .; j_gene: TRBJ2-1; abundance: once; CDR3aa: CASSLALRGATYNEQFF; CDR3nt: TGTGCCAGCAGCTTAGCGCTACGGGGGGCGACCTACAATGAGCAGTTCTTC
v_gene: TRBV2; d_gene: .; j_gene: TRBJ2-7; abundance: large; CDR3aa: CAGNRGLEQYF; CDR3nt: TGTGCCGGAAACAGGGGACTCGAGCAGTACTTC
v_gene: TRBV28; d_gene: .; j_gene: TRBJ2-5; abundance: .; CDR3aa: CASSSDRYQETQYF; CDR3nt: TGTGCCAGCAGTTCCGACAGGTACCAAGAGACCCAGTACTTC
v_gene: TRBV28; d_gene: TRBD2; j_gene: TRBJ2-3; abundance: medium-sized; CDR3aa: CASSSELGTSGESTDTQYF; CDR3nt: TGTGCCAGCAGTTCCGAACTAGGGACTAGCGGGGAGTCCACAGATACGCAGTATTTT
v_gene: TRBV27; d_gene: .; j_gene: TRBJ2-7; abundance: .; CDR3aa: CASSTTTGTYEQYF; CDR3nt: TGTGCCAGCAGCACAACGACAGGTACCTACGAGCAGTACTTC
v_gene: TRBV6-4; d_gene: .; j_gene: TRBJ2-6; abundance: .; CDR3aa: CASSDSRSGANVLTF; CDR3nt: TGTGCCAGCAGTGACTCGCGCTCTGGGGCCAACGTCCTGACTTTC
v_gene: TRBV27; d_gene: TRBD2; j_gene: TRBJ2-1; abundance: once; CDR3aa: CASRLKAPGLANNEQFF; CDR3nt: TGTGCCAGCAGACTGAAAGCCCCGGGACTAGCAAACAATGAGCAGTTCTTC